The 9 T cell receptor beta chains in this list originate from one sample, sequenced in a study of T cell repertoires in cytomegalovirus infection. TCRdb used MiXCR to reprocess the reads, holding one entry per CDR3 protein. This table has 700,000 to 950,000 distinct CDR3 sequences, about 31% appearing once. These receptors lack a known antigen. The sequenced sample was cultured CD8+ T cells from PBMCs, obtained from culture after CMV antigen stimulation. Receptors were obtained from a human donor in good health (CMV status not recorded). Some clones in this sample may be carry-over from other donors' samples.

This clonotype was observed a few times. The CDR3 loop is CAMQGAVETQYF. In DNA, the CDR3 is TGTGCCATGCAGGGGGCAGTGGAGACCCAGTACTTC. The gene calls are TRBV2 and TRBJ2-5; 8 nucleotides line up with TRBD1. The CDR3 runs 12 residues. Germline CDR1 is SNHLY and CDR2 is FYNNEI. Trimming at V came to 10 bases and at J to 5 bases, leaving 6 bases not matched to a gene. The variable domain in full, completed from reference TRBV2 and TRBJ2-5, reads EPEVTQTPSHQVTQMGQEVILRCVPISNHLYFYWYRQILGQKVEFLVSFYNNEISEKSEIFDDQFSVERPDGSNFTLKIRSTKLEDSAMYFCAMQGAVETQYFGPGTRLLVL.

This chain joins TRBV10-3 and TRBJ2-7; D ambiguous. Trimming stripped 10 bases from V and 4 bases from J, with 17 bases between. Germline V gene sequence: CDR1 ENHRY, CDR2 SYGVKD. The CDR3 extends over 13 amino acids. The CDR3, as DNA: TGTGCCACCGGCAAGGACCACCCTTACGAGCAGTACGTC. It is translated as CATGKDHPYEQYV.

The chain is built from TRBV7-6 and TRBJ2-1, with 9 bases lining up with TRBD1. This CDR3 is 15 amino acids long. The germline CDR1 and CDR2 sequences are SGHVS and FNYEAQ. With 2 bases clipped from V and 5 bases from J, the junction kept 4 bases outside the gene matches. The CDR3 loop reads CASSLRGTGNNEQFF. The CDR3 DNA follows: TGTGCCAGCAGCTTAAGAGGGACAGGGAACAATGAGCAGTTCTTC. The complete variable domain, with remaining parts taken from reference TRBV7-6 and TRBJ2-1, reads GAGVSQSPRYKVTKRGQDVALRCDPISGHVSLYWYRQALGQGPEFLTYFNYEAQQDKSGLPNDRFSAERPEGSISTLTIQRTEQRDSAMYRCASSLRGTGNNEQFFGPGTRLTVL.

The rearrangement joins TRBV24-1 to TRBJ2-1; D unclear. The germline V and J ends were trimmed by 1 base and 7 bases, with 1 base remaining between them. CDR1 and CDR2 (germline): KGHDR, SFDVKD. The CDR3 sequence is 11 residues long. CDR3 amino acids: CATSDLNEQFF. The CDR3 nucleotides read TGTGCCACCAGTGATTTAAATGAGCAGTTCTTC.

The chain joins TRBV9 to TRBJ2-1; no firm D call. This CDR3 region has 14 residues. The germline CDR1 and CDR2 sequences are SGDLS and YYNGEE. V dropped 3 bases and J dropped 6 bases, with 13 bases sitting between them. CDR3 residues: CASSASSRVNEQFF. In nucleotides, the CDR3 is TGTGCCAGCAGCGCCTCTAGTCGGGTCAATGAGCAGTTCTTC.

V usage is TRBV12-3 or TRBV12-4 and J usage is TRBJ2-1; no clear D gene. Trimming shortened V by 4 bases and J by 0 bases, and 16 bases separated the two germline ends. The CDR3 contains 17 residues. For the CDR3, the DNA is TGTGCCAGCAGTTGGTTGGGCACCAGGAGCTCCTACAATGAGCAGTTCTTC. Amino acids: CASSWLGTRSSYNEQFF.

Note on this clonotype: Possible read error: a much larger clone is one base away. The chain uses TRBV19 and TRBJ2-1; no firm D call. The CDR3 covers 12 residues. The germline CDR1 and CDR2 sequences are LNHDA and SQIVND (reference sequence). Trimming removed 1 base at V and 2 bases at J, with 0 bases between. CDR3 coding DNA: TGTGCCAGTAGTATAGCCTACAATGAGCAGTTCTTC. Protein: CASSIAYNEQFF.

The chain carries TRBV7-9 and TRBJ1-4; no clear D. Germline V gene lookup returns CDR1 SEHNR and CDR2 FQNEAQ (reference sequence). The CDR3 is made up of 11 amino acids. The germline V and J ends were trimmed by 6 bases and 6 bases, with 5 bases remaining between them. The CDR3 reads CASSIDEKLFF. CDR3 bases: TGTGCCAGCAGTATAGATGAAAAACTGTTTTTT. The variable domain in full, completed from reference TRBV7-9 and TRBJ1-4, reads DTGVSQNPRHKITKRGQNVTFRCDPISEHNRLYWYRQTLGQGPEFLTYFQNEAQLEKSRLLSDRFSAERPKGSFSTLEIQRTEQGDSAMYLCASSIDEKLFFGSGTQLSVL.

A word on this clonotype: The junction differs from germline at one of its ends, possibly a read error. This rearrangement joins TRBV6-5 to TRBJ1-1; no reliable D call. The germline V gene has CDR1 MNHEY and CDR2 SVGAGI. CDR3 length: 13 residues. CDR3 sequence: CASSYTLNTEAYF. The CDR3 DNA reads as TGTGCCAGCAGTTACACCTTGAACACTGAAGCTTACTTT.